This TCR beta chain was found in a study of T-cell memory formation after mild COVID-19. Study as a whole: Largely donor-specific sequence clusters came from a couple of donors. General study findings and limits: Contracting clones localized mainly to CM and EM when CD4+ and mainly to EMRA when CD8+.

TCRdb reanalysed the 5' RACE reads using MiXCR and keeps one entry per CDR3 protein. The data contain hundreds of thousands of distinct CDR3 sequences, approximately 27% of them singletons. A note on this clonotype: What it binds is not known.

J was trimmed by 0 bases and V by 5 bases; bases with no gene match: 7. CDR3 length equals 18 residues. Sequencing used PBMCs or a T cell subset sorted from them (not recorded which). V and J are TRBV12-3 or TRBV12-4 and TRBJ2-1; 13 positions agree with TRBD2. The receptor was derived from an adult woman who had mild COVID-19 (a few samples of this study predate the infection). Cell type and time point are not known. The DNA of the CDR3 is TGTGCCAGCAGTCGACTAGCGGGGGGAACCAGCTCCTACAATGAGCAGTTCTTC. Its translation is CASSRLAGGTSSYNEQFF.